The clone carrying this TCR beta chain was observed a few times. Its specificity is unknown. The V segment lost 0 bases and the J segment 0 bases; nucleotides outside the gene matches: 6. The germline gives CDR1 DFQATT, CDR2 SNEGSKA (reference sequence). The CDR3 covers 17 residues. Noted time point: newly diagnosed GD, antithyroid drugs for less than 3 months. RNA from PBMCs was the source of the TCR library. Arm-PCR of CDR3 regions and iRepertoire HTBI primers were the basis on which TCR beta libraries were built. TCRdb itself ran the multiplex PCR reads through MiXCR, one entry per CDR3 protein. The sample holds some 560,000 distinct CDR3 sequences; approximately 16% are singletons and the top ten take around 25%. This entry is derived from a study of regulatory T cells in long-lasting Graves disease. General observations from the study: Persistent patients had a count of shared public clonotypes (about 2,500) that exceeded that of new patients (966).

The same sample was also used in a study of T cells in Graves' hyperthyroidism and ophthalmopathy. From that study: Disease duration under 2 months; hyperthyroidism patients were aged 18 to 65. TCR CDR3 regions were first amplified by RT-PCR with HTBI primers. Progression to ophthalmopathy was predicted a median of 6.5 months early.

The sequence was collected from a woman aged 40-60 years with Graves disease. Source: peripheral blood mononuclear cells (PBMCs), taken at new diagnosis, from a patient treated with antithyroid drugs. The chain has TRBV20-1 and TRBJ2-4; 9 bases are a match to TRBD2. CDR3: CSAREERGVVAKNIQYF. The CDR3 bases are TGCAGTGCTAGAGAAGAGCGGGGGGTTGTAGCCAAAAACATTCAGTACTTC.